The 10 T cell receptor beta chains reported below all come from one sample, sequenced in a study of T cell changes during pregnancy in multiple sclerosis. Sequencing used immunoSEQ multiplex PCR; TCRdb keeps in-frame clones, though not all of them. The table shows fewer than 45,000 clones, with around 89% occurring only once. Sample: CD8+ T cells from peripheral blood mononuclear cells, taken in the third trimester of pregnancy. The receptors were gathered from a female donor with multiple sclerosis, enrolled in a pregnancy study.

V and J are TRBV4-1 and TRBJ1-3; no definite D call. Germline values: CDR1 MGHRA, CDR2 YSYEKL. V was trimmed by 1 base and J by 1 base, leaving 17 bases between them. The CDR3 spans 18 residues. CDR3 sequence reads: CASSQVLGRGYSGNTIYF. DNA for the CDR3: TGCGCCAGCAGCCAAGTCCTTGGTCGGGGTTATTCTGGAAACACCATATATTTT.

The chain couples TRBV13 to TRBJ1-1; no definite D call. The CDR3 extends over 14 amino acids. V gave up 1 base and J gave up 4 bases, with 10 bases separating them. Germline V gives CDR1 PRHDT, CDR2 FYEKMQ (reference sequence). The CDR3, as DNA: TGTGCCAGCAGCTTAGCTGGGGAGGGCACTGAAGCTTTCTTT. Its translation: CASSLAGEGTEAFF.

The chain joins TRBV7-9 to TRBJ2-7; 9 bases line up with TRBD1. Looked up from germline, CDR1 is SEHNR and CDR2 is FQNEAQ (reference sequence). J was trimmed by 5 bases and V by 8 bases; bases with no gene match: 10. The CDR3 has 14 amino acids. CDR3 DNA: TGTGCCAGCCTTCACCGGGACAGGGACGACGAGCAGTACTTC. Encoded protein: CASLHRDRDDEQYF.

This chain uses TRBV29-1 with TRBJ2-2; D unresolved. V was shortened by 5 bases and J by 3 bases, with 10 bases between the two germline ends. Germline CDR1 SQVTM, CDR2 ANQGSEA. This CDR3 spans 13 amino acids. The CDR3 DNA reads TGCAGCGTTTTTTGGAGTCACACCGGGGAGCTGTTTTTT. Protein: CSVFWSHTGELFF.

The chain recombines TRBV4-1 with TRBJ1-2; TRBD1 might be the D (6 bases). This CDR3 has 14 residues. Germline V gene lookup returns CDR1 MGHRA and CDR2 YSYEKL. V gave up 0 bases and J gave up 4 bases, with 9 bases separating them. The CDR3 DNA reads TGCGCCAGCAGCCAAGAAAGGGGGACCTATGGCTACACCTTC. This gives the protein CASSQERGTYGYTF.

The chain combines TRBV5-4 with TRBJ1-1, with 7 bases that match TRBD1. Losses at the gene ends were 6 bases for V and 0 bases for J; bases not matched to a gene: 14. CDR3 length: 17 amino acids. The V gene's germline CDR1 is SGHNT and CDR2 YYREEE (reference sequence). The CDR3 region has the DNA TGTGCCAGCACCTTCCGAAATCCGGGACAGATGAACACTGAAGCTTTCTTT. Translation gives CASTFRNPGQMNTEAFF.

V gene TRBV10-3 combines with J gene TRBJ2-1, with a weak D call TRBD2 (5 bases). V lost 3 bases and J lost 0, with 9 bases in between. Germline V gives CDR1 ENHRY, CDR2 SYGVKD. This CDR3 has 15 amino acids. The DNA of the CDR3 is TGTGCCATCAGTGACGGGAAAAACTCCTACAATGAGCAGTTCTTC. This translates into CAISDGKNSYNEQFF.

The chain joins TRBV5-1 to TRBJ2-5; tentative D call: TRBD1 (5 bases). V lost 4 bases and J lost 5, with 15 bases in between. This CDR3 is 14 amino acids long. Germline-derived CDR1 and CDR2 are SGHRS and YFSETQ. CDR3 coding DNA: TGCGCCAGCAGCCGCCGTCAGGGTGGGGAGACCCAGTACTTC. Protein product: CASSRRQGGETQYF.

The sample holds one count of this clone. This chain uses TRBV29-1 with TRBJ1-2; D remains unclear. From germline, CDR1 is SQVTM and CDR2 ANQGSEA. With 1 base removed from V and 2 bases from J, the gap between germline ends came to 11 bases. This CDR3 has 14 amino acids. This CDR3 is CSVEGRGGNYGYTF. Here the CDR3 DNA reads TGCAGCGTTGAAGGGCGGGGAGGGAACTATGGCTACACCTTC.

J is TRBJ1-1 and V is TRBV2; 8 positions match TRBD1. Germline CDR1 reads SNHLY; CDR2 reads FYNNEI. CDR3 length: 14 residues. V trimming: 8 bases; J trimming: 3 bases; junction bases outside the gene matches: 8. The CDR3 coding sequence is TGTGCCAGCCGCCGAGACAGGGGCGACACTGAAGCTTTCTTT. Translated: CASRRDRGDTEAFF.